These T cell receptor beta chains were read from a single sample in a study of blood T cell repertoires in COVID-19. Clones were read by immunoSEQ multiplex PCR, and TCRdb kept only the in-frame ones, dropping some. This table has under 450,000 clones, 65% to 90% appearing once. Sequenced material: peripheral blood. Every receptor here comes from a woman aged 55-69 years with COVID-19, enrolled during active disease. Both conserved end residues are part of each CDR3.

j_gene: TRBJ1-1; v_gene: TRBV3-1/TRBV3-2; CDR3aa: CASSQGTGIGTEAFF
j_gene: TRBJ1-1; v_gene: TRBV5-1; CDR3aa: CASSLGAGPLNTEAFF
j_gene: TRBJ1-2; v_gene: TRBV6-5; CDR3aa: CASKRQEHPYGYTF
j_gene: TRBJ1-2; v_gene: TRBV2; CDR3aa: CASSGMRSRNYGYTF
j_gene: TRBJ1-2; v_gene: TRBV6-6; CDR3aa: CASTRDRDNYGYTF
j_gene: TRBJ1-1; v_gene: TRBV6-5; CDR3aa: CASSQGFGEAFF
j_gene: TRBJ2-7; v_gene: TRBV6-2/TRBV6-3; CDR3aa: CASSFPTSGSHEQYF
j_gene: TRBJ1-3; v_gene: TRBV11-2; CDR3aa: CASSLNRALGGTIYF
j_gene: TRBJ2-2; v_gene: TRBV5-4; CDR3aa: CASSLAGGPPGELFF
j_gene: TRBJ2-5; v_gene: TRBV14; CDR3aa: CASSPTGVVITQYF
j_gene: TRBJ1-3; v_gene: TRBV7-8; CDR3aa: CASSIQGAGNTIYF
j_gene: TRBJ2-2; v_gene: TRBV5-4; CDR3aa: CASNPGGTGELFF
j_gene: TRBJ1-1; v_gene: TRBV29-1; CDR3aa: CSIFRDTEAFF
j_gene: TRBJ1-2; v_gene: TRBV27; CDR3aa: CASLSSAGTGHYGYTF
j_gene: TRBJ2-3; v_gene: TRBV7-2; CDR3aa: CASSLAQWGWASGSTDTQYF
j_gene: TRBJ2-7; v_gene: TRBV7-9; CDR3aa: CASSRWTSFSPYEQYF
j_gene: TRBJ1-1; v_gene: TRBV19; CDR3aa: CASSPGTVLAARTEAFF
j_gene: TRBJ1-2; v_gene: TRBV4-1; CDR3aa: CASSQTRQGAGGYTF
j_gene: TRBJ1-3; v_gene: TRBV9; CDR3aa: CASSPTTGTGSGNTIYF
j_gene: TRBJ2-4; v_gene: TRBV6-2/TRBV6-3; CDR3aa: CASSPGTDWAKNIQYF
j_gene: TRBJ1-5; v_gene: TRBV5-6; CDR3aa: CASSWGQSNQPQHF
j_gene: TRBJ1-1; v_gene: TRBV11-3; CDR3aa: CASSLTTGTEAFF
j_gene: TRBJ1-2; v_gene: TRBV6-5; CDR3aa: CASSYGGGVYGYTF
j_gene: TRBJ1-2; v_gene: TRBV5-5; CDR3aa: CASSPRENYGYTF
j_gene: TRBJ1-1; v_gene: TRBV6-5; CDR3aa: CASSSPGQTVRAFF
j_gene: TRBJ1-5; v_gene: TRBV7-8; CDR3aa: CASSLEGTGLSNQPQHF
j_gene: TRBJ1-5; v_gene: TRBV9; CDR3aa: CASSREDSNQPQHF
j_gene: TRBJ1-3; v_gene: TRBV6-5; CDR3aa: CASNIFGNTIYF
j_gene: TRBJ2-3; v_gene: TRBV18; CDR3aa: CASSPSSTDTQYF
j_gene: TRBJ2-2; v_gene: TRBV7-3; CDR3aa: CASSLTWAGERGGELFF
j_gene: TRBJ2-5; v_gene: TRBV6-2/TRBV6-3; CDR3aa: CASSYSGGAEETQYF
j_gene: TRBJ1-4; v_gene: TRBV29-1; CDR3aa: CSVEGRGEKLFF
j_gene: TRBJ1-2; v_gene: TRBV29-1; CDR3aa: CSVDRGGNGYTF
j_gene: TRBJ2-2; v_gene: TRBV10-3; CDR3aa: CAISVRNTGELFF
j_gene: TRBJ1-6; v_gene: TRBV5-4; CDR3aa: CASSPGGGDRGSSPLHF
j_gene: TRBJ1-1; v_gene: TRBV5-1; CDR3aa: CASSLDSNTEAFF
j_gene: TRBJ2-7; v_gene: TRBV10-2; CDR3aa: CASSDHRGIPYEQYF
j_gene: TRBJ1-1; v_gene: TRBV7-8; CDR3aa: CASSRPLGTEAFF
j_gene: TRBJ1-1; v_gene: TRBV5-1; CDR3aa: CASSLQQGMTEAFF
j_gene: TRBJ1-2; v_gene: TRBV24-1; CDR3aa: CATSEGQEPHGYGYTF
j_gene: TRBJ1-1; v_gene: TRBV9; CDR3aa: CASSPRSWGLLRNTEAFF
j_gene: TRBJ2-5; v_gene: TRBV4-1; CDR3aa: CASSPLPGNLGGSETQYF
j_gene: TRBJ1-2; v_gene: TRBV6-2/TRBV6-3; CDR3aa: CASSSGQNYGYTF
j_gene: TRBJ1-1; v_gene: TRBV18; CDR3aa: CASSPIQDTEAFF
j_gene: TRBJ2-5; v_gene: TRBV5-6; CDR3aa: CASSWPGQGVETQYF
j_gene: TRBJ2-3; v_gene: TRBV21-1; CDR3aa: CASSSPNQGRGADTQYF
j_gene: TRBJ1-2; v_gene: TRBV19; CDR3aa: CASSAQDRAWGRDGYTF
j_gene: TRBJ2-3; v_gene: TRBV20-1; CDR3aa: CSAIVGAQYF
j_gene: TRBJ1-2; v_gene: TRBV30; CDR3aa: CAWSGGRGYTF
j_gene: TRBJ1-2; v_gene: TRBV12-3/TRBV12-4; CDR3aa: CASSGGQAYGYTF